The 28 T cell receptor beta chains below were found in one sample sequenced in a study of Graves' ophthalmopathy and Graves' hyperthyroidism. Amplified material comprised TCR beta CDR3 regions derived from RNA transcripts. First-round RT-PCR with HTBI primers preceded a second-round multiplex PCR. TCRdb independently ran MiXCR on the multiplex PCR reads; one entry per CDR3 protein. This sample yields around 1,200,000 distinct CDR3 sequences, of which about 35% are seen a single time; more than 9.5% belongs to the top ten. Sequenced: peripheral blood or thyroid tissue (not recorded which). The receptors shown here come from an adult man with Graves' hyperthyroidism.

The chain couples TRBV29-1 to TRBJ2-7; 7 bases are a match to TRBD2. The CDR3 is made up of 15 amino acids. The germline CDR1 and CDR2 sequences are SQVTM and ANQGSEA. J gave up 4 bases and V 3 bases, and 12 bases lay outside the gene matches. CDR3 sequence (DNA): TGCAGCGTTGAGGATGCAGGCGGGGGATATTACGAGCAGTACTTC. Translating it yields CSVEDAGGGYYEQYF.

This clonotype was found a few times. The gene calls are TRBV6-4 and TRBJ1-2; weak D call: TRBD1 (5 bases). Germline CDR1 reads MRHNA; CDR2 reads SNTAGT. The CDR3 spans 19 residues. V lost 3 bases and J 4 bases, leaving 27 bases between the germline ends. As DNA, the CDR3 is TGTGCCAGCAGTGAGAGGTGGGTCCAGGGCAGGGACCGGTGCTATGGCTACACCTTC. Protein: CASSERWVQGRDRCYGYTF.

The chain is built from TRBV5-1 and TRBJ2-2; D may match TRBD1 or TRBD2 (5 bases each). The CDR3 extends over 16 amino acids. Trimming cost V 2 bases and J 7 bases, with 18 bases left between them. Germline V gene data show CDR1 as SGHRS and CDR2 as YFSETQ. The CDR3 bases are TGCGCCAGCAGCTTCCGGGACCAACCCTTGGGCGGGGAGCTGTTTTTT. Translated: CASSFRDQPLGGELFF.

The gene calls are TRBV20-1 and TRBJ1-2; the D is unclear. Germline V gene lookup returns CDR1 DFQATT and CDR2 SNEGSKA (reference sequence). The CDR3 extends over 12 amino acids. Trimming pared 3 bases from V and 5 bases from J, leaving 10 bases between. CDR3 sequence: CSARYPPYGYTF. CDR3 in DNA: TGCAGTGCTAGGTATCCCCCTTATGGCTACACCTTC.

This chain uses TRBV6-5 with TRBJ1-1, with D perhaps TRBD1 (6 bases). Germline CDR1 reads MNHEY; CDR2 reads SVGAGI. The CDR3 length is 13 residues. V shed 2 bases and J shed 12 bases, with 16 bases lying between them. CDR3 loop: CASSYRERGWSFF. The CDR3 DNA sequence: TGTGCCAGCAGTTACAGGGAAAGGGGGTGGTCTTTCTTT.

This clonotype has a count of ten or more. This chain links TRBV7-9 with TRBJ2-5, with D uncertain. The CDR3 runs 12 residues. V lost 11 bases and J 1 base, leaving 11 bases between the germline ends. CDR1 SEHNR and CDR2 FQNEAQ come from the germline V gene (reference sequence). The CDR3 bases are TGTGCCCAAAGCGAGGTCCAAGAGACCCAGTACTTC. Its protein is CAQSEVQETQYF.

J is TRBJ2-7 and V is TRBV11-2; 10 bases fit TRBD1. Losses at the gene ends were 7 bases for V and 5 bases for J; bases not matched to a gene: 8. The germline V gene encodes CDR1 SGHAT and CDR2 FQNNGV. The CDR3 totals 14 residues. CDR3 loop: CASTNRDRGNEQYF. The CDR3 nucleotides are TGTGCCAGCACCAACCGGGACAGGGGAAACGAGCAGTACTTC.

This clonotype was counted at least ten times. The chain uses TRBV20-1 and TRBJ2-7, with TRBD2 identical over 7 bases. Germline V gene lookup returns CDR1 DFQATT and CDR2 SNEGSKA (reference sequence). Trimming took 2 bases from V and 3 from J; bases not matched to a gene: 7. CDR3 length: 14 amino acids. The CDR3 loop is CSARLSGNIYEQYF. The CDR3 bases are TGCAGTGCTAGACTAAGCGGGAATATCTACGAGCAGTACTTC.

This chain joins TRBV20-1 and TRBJ1-2; D remains ambiguous. Trimming left V 4 bases short and J 1 base short, with 4 bases between. The CDR3 spans 11 residues. The germline gives CDR1 DFQATT, CDR2 SNEGSKA (reference sequence). CDR3 in DNA: TGCAGTGCTATGGGTAACTATGGCTACACCTTC. Amino acid sequence: CSAMGNYGYTF.

This sequence joins TRBV20-1 and TRBJ2-7; maybe TRBD2 (9 bases). Germline V gene sequence: CDR1 DFQATT, CDR2 SNEGSKA (reference sequence). The CDR3 spans 17 residues. V dropped 4 bases and J dropped 1 base, with 23 bases sitting between them. CDR3 amino acids: CSATGGSGTSTSYEQYF. The CDR3 DNA reads TGCAGTGCTACAGGGGGCTCCGGGACTAGCACGTCCTACGAGCAGTACTTC.

This clonotype was observed many times. In DNA form, the CDR3 reads TGTGCCAGCAGGACGGACAGGGCTGGAAACACCATATATTTT. Protein product: CASRTDRAGNTIYF. This sequence joins TRBV11-2 and TRBJ1-3; 8 nucleotides agree with TRBD1. This CDR3 has 14 residues. Trimming cost V 6 bases and J 2 bases; bases outside gene matches: 3. Germline lookup yields CDR1 SGHAT and CDR2 FQNNGV.

This clonotype was picked up many times. CDR3 region: CASSFGGGLGETQYF. Written as DNA, the CDR3 is TGTGCCAGCAGCTTTGGGGGGGGGCTGGGAGAGACCCAGTACTTC. The V and J genes are TRBV12-3 or TRBV12-4 and TRBJ2-5, with D maybe TRBD2 (7 bases). Trimming left V 6 bases short and J 4 bases short, with 18 bases between. This CDR3 region has 15 residues.

Many counts were recorded for this clonotype. The J gene is TRBJ1-5, the V gene TRBV20-1, with D unresolved. V lost 1 base to trimming and J lost 3 bases, with 10 bases between them. The CDR3 has 14 amino acids. CDR1 is DFQATT, CDR2 SNEGSKA, per germline (reference sequence). The CDR3 sequence: CSARGSQDNQPQHF. CDR3 nucleotides: TGCAGTGCTAGAGGGTCGCAAGACAATCAGCCCCAGCATTTT.

The chain couples TRBV5-1 to TRBJ2-5; TRBD1 or TRBD2 may be the D gene (5 bases each). From germline, CDR1 is SGHRS and CDR2 YFSETQ. The CDR3 spans 12 residues. The ends were cut back, 10 bases at V and 5 bases at J, with 15 bases in the middle. The chain's CDR3 is CAATWDGETQYF. CDR3 in DNA: TGCGCCGCTACGTGGGACGGGGAGACCCAGTACTTC.

This clonotype was found many times. V and J are TRBV20-1 and TRBJ1-6; 7 nucleotides align to TRBD1. CDR1 DFQATT and CDR2 SNEGSKA come from the germline V gene (reference sequence). The CDR3 covers 15 residues. V lost 4 bases, J lost 7 bases, and 10 bases stayed unmatched. CDR3 nucleotide sequence: TGCAGTGCTACCGGGACAGTCCGTATAAATTCACCCCTCCACTTT. Its protein product is CSATGTVRINSPLHF.

The CDR3 here is CASSYGPFMGQQDLSSYNSPLHF. The CDR3 DNA reads as TGTGCCAGCAGTTACGGACCATTTATGGGACAGCAGGATTTGAGCTCCTATAATTCACCCCTCCACTTT. The chain employs TRBV6-6 and TRBJ1-6, with 7 bases lining up with TRBD1. V trimming: 2 bases; J trimming: 0 bases; junction bases outside the gene matches: 22. Germline V gene lookup returns CDR1 MNHNY and CDR2 SVGAGI (reference sequence). The CDR3 consists of 23 residues.

This chain connects TRBV5-6 to TRBJ2-5; 8 bases match TRBD1. The CDR3 loop spans 14 amino acids. The germline V gene encodes CDR1 SGHDT and CDR2 YYEEEE. V dropped 3 bases and J dropped 9; count of bases not matched to a gene: 10. CDR3 nucleotides: TGTGCCAGCAGCTACGGACAGGGAGGTCAGCCCCAGTACTTC. It translates to CASSYGQGGQPQYF. Using reference TRBV5-6 and TRBJ2-5 for the parts outside the CDR3, the full variable domain is DAGVTQSPTHLIKTRGQQVTLRCSPKSGHDTVSWYQQALGQGPQFIFQYYEEEERQRGNFPDRFSGHQFPNYSSELNVNALLLGDSALYLCASSYGQGGQPQYFGPGTRLLVL.

The table lists this clonotype with many counts. CDR3 region: CASSSTGGLDQPQHF. The CDR3 nucleotides read TGTGCCAGCAGTTCAACAGGGGGCTTGGATCAGCCCCAGCATTTT. The V and J genes are TRBV11-2 and TRBJ1-5; 9 nucleotides agree with TRBD1. From germline, CDR1 is SGHAT and CDR2 FQNNGV. This CDR3 is built from 15 residues. Germline trimming cut 6 bases from V and 5 bases from J; bases unmatched to any gene: 8.

This clonotype was recorded at least ten times. J is TRBJ1-5 and V is TRBV11-2, with D perhaps matching TRBD1 (6 bases). The V end lost 4 bases, the J end lost 2 bases, and 15 bases lay between the germline ends. Germline loops: CDR1 SGHAT, CDR2 FQNNGV. This CDR3 is 16 amino acids long. DNA for the CDR3: TGTGCCAGCAGCTCGGACGGGGGCAGGCGCAATCAGCCCCAGCATTTT. Its translation is CASSSDGGRRNQPQHF. The full variable domain, its missing parts supplied by reference TRBV11-2 and TRBJ1-5, is EAGVAQSPRYKIIEKRQSVAFWCNPISGHATLYWYQQILGQGPKLLIQFQNNGVVDDSQLPKDRFSAERLKGVDSTLKIQPAKLEDSAVYLCASSSDGGRRNQPQHFGDGTRLSIL.

This clonotype was seen at least ten times. This chain links TRBV7-9 with TRBJ2-7; D is possibly TRBD1 (6 bases). V lost 1 base, J lost 6 bases, and 13 bases lay in between. CDR1 SEHNR and CDR2 FQNEAQ come from the germline V gene (reference sequence). The CDR3 is made up of 14 amino acids. The CDR3 DNA sequence: TGTGCCAGCAGCTTAGACACGACAGGAACCGAGCAGTACTTC. This translates into CASSLDTTGTEQYF. Full variable domain (rest looked up from reference TRBV7-9 and TRBJ2-7): DTGVSQNPRHKITKRGQNVTFRCDPISEHNRLYWYRQTLGQGPEFLTYFQNEAQLEKSRLLSDRFSAERPKGSFSTLEIQRTEQGDSAMYLCASSLDTTGTEQYFGPGTRLTVT.

The chain couples TRBV2 to TRBJ1-2; TRBD1 matches 8 bases. With V trimmed by 8 bases and J by 2 bases, 1 base remained unmatched. The V gene's germline CDR1 is SNHLY and CDR2 FYNNEI. CDR3 length: 12 residues. The CDR3 region is CASQGANYGYTF. The DNA of the CDR3 is TGTGCCAGCCAGGGGGCGAACTATGGCTACACCTTC.

Comment on this clonotype: Possible read error: a much larger clone is one base away. This sequence joins TRBV7-2 and TRBJ1-5; D might be TRBD1 (5 bases). Trimming took off 2 bases at V and 3 bases at J, with 14 bases between the two ends. CDR1 SGHTA and CDR2 FQGNSA come from the germline V gene. The CDR3 spans 16 residues. The CDR3 loop is CASSLYLGADNQPQHF. The CDR3 nucleotides are TGTGCCAGCAGCTTATATCTAGGGGCGGACAATCAGCCCCAGCATTTT.

This clonotype has more than one count but fewer than ten. The J gene is TRBJ2-7, the V gene TRBV27; a weak D match, TRBD1 (5 bases). The germline gives CDR1 MNHEY, CDR2 SMNVEV (reference sequence). V was cut by 3 bases and J by 3 bases, with 15 bases left in between. The CDR3 consists of 15 residues. CDR3 amino acids: CASSFSGARSYEQYF. In nucleotides, the CDR3 is TGTGCCAGCAGTTTTTCTGGGGCTCGTAGCTACGAGCAGTACTTC.

The sample holds many counts of this clonotype. CDR3 protein: CASSPPSLEQYF. CDR3 nucleotides: TGCGCCAGCAGCCCCCCGTCGCTCGAGCAGTACTTC. The chain employs TRBV5-1 and TRBJ2-7; no reliable D call. Trimming left V 4 bases short and J 6 bases short, with 11 bases between. This CDR3 region has 12 residues. CDR1 SGHRS and CDR2 YFSETQ come from the germline V gene.

The chain uses TRBV6-6 and TRBJ2-2; 7 bases map to TRBD2. V lost 6 bases and J lost 6; bases outside the gene matches: 13. Germline CDR1 MNHNY, CDR2 SVGAGI (reference sequence). There are 16 residues in the CDR3. The CDR3 DNA reads TGTGCCAGCAGCTACGGTTGGCGGGGGACGCCCGGGGAGCTGTTTTTT. This translates into CASSYGWRGTPGELFF.

This clonotype was picked up a small number of times. The rearrangement links TRBV5-1 to TRBJ2-7; D is possibly TRBD1 or TRBD2 (5 bases each). Germline V gene data show CDR1 as SGHRS and CDR2 as YFSETQ. The CDR3 extends over 14 amino acids. Deletions cut 2 bases from V and 2 bases from J, with 11 bases between. The chain's CDR3 is CASSFGVGAYEQYF. Here the CDR3 DNA reads TGCGCCAGCAGCTTCGGGGTGGGGGCCTACGAGCAGTACTTC.

This clonotype was seen more than once but under ten times. The chain recombines TRBV7-2 with TRBJ2-7; TRBD1 matches at 12 bases. V lost 6 bases to trimming and J lost 6 bases; unmatched junction nucleotides: 9. This CDR3 has 15 residues. Germline CDR1 reads SGHTA; CDR2 reads FQGNSA. CDR3 protein: CASRDPGQGAGEQYF. CDR3 DNA sequence: TGTGCCAGCAGAGATCCGGGACAGGGGGCTGGCGAGCAGTACTTC.

This chain links TRBV20-1 with TRBJ1-5; D possibly corresponds to TRBD1 (6 bases). This CDR3 contains 16 residues. Germline CDR1 is DFQATT and CDR2 is SNEGSKA (reference sequence). V lost 1 base and J 9 bases, leaving 22 bases between the germline ends. The CDR3 sequence: CSARARGQGISLPQHF. The DNA for the CDR3 is TGCAGTGCTAGAGCGCGGGGGCAGGGAATATCTCTGCCCCAGCATTTT.